Included here is one TCR beta chain sequence, with context. No antigen is known for it. Base-call qualities are not available, and no considerably larger clone is one nucleotide away. This sample stems from a study of beta chain features in type 1 diabetes (dated by TCRdb to the late 2010s). Regarding the research as a whole: Mean age, gender distribution, total cell number and subset yield did not differ between patients and healthy donors. A total of roughly 100 million sorted cells were examined across all samples, and the number of cells per subset was strongly correlated with RNA yield. In the study, TCRB repertoires of sorted circulating CD4+ T cell subsets from recently diagnosed type 1 diabetes patients were compared with those of matched healthy donors. Regulatory and stem cell-like memory subsets were isolated from only 8 patients and roughly eight healthy donors, whereas naive and central memory subsets came from all 30 or so donors. General conclusions and limits of the study: A moderate but significant shortening of TCRB CDR3 length was observed in type 1 diabetes patients in all four CD4+ subsets. Because the HLA sub-analyses included only small numbers of individuals, any influence of HLA type on TCRB rearrangement was left unresolved. Sequencing cDNA rather than genomic DNA could over-represent highly expressing activated cells, although activation and CD3 levels did not differ between groups. Patients with type 1 diabetes made fewer insertions and deleted more nucleotides at VDJ recombination sites, implying thymic rearrangement abnormalities. PCR might favor shorter templates, but patient and control samples were amplified and corrected together, so any skew would affect both groups equally. Naive, central memory and regulatory TCRB repertoires appeared to be more similar among patients than among healthy donors.

The CDR3 runs 12 amino acids, cysteine and phenylalanine included. The kept DNA is CDR3 alone, 36 bases in frame from the first base. Compared with germline, V lacks 2 bases and J lacks 8 bases; bases without a gene match: 4. CDR1 and CDR2, per the germline V gene, are SGHRS and YFSETQ. Each donor gave one peripheral blood draw, averaging roughly 120 mL, which was collected into heparinised tubes. Using a panel that included CD45RO, CCR7, CD25, CD127, CD95 and CD27, naive, central memory, regulatory and stem cell-like memory CD4+ T cells were sorted on a BD FACSAria II. Purity was above 95% for every sorted population. PBMCs were isolated right away by Lymphoprep density gradient centrifugation and were stained directly, without culture. To minimize batch effects, samples were stained and sorted in pairs, one healthy donor with one patient per experiment. The High Capacity cDNA Reverse Transcription Kit was used to reverse transcribe all of the isolated RNA, meaning that expressed TCRB transcripts were what got sequenced. Deep immunoSEQ sequencing was performed on naive, central memory and regulatory T cell samples, with an average of roughly 3.5 million total reads per sample. After sorted cells were lysed in RLT buffer, RNA was extracted with DNase-treated RNeasy Micro or Mini kits, with the choice depending on cell number. Each cell subset was processed separately to prevent cross-contamination, with patient and healthy donor samples processed together. The immunoSEQ multiplex PCR was used to amplify TCRB sequences from cDNA, yielding 87-bp fragments that span the CDR3 region. Amplicons were sequenced on the Illumina HiSeq platform. Per the source publication's procedure: PCR bias was corrected computationally using synthetic template baselines, and reads within Hamming distance 2 were collapsed, with unmergeable singletons discarded. Reads were aligned to IMGT to assign V, D and J genes, CDR3 length, and insertions or deletions at six rearrangement sites. Within each subset, clonotype counts were normalized to sorted cell number, and only after that were true diversity and Gini coefficients computed with the tcR R package. The overlap coefficient, calculated on TCRB nucleotide sequences, was used to quantify repertoire sharing. The source is immuneACCESS, and TCRdb retained only in-frame sequences with V and J called. Part of the clones is not carried over; for the studies checked, unresolved V genes explain less than half of this, and the remainder is unexplained. V and J calls and clone size are copied from that table; D and trimming were computed from the DNA. The sample table lists under 200,000 clones, 8.1% of them with a count of one. The ten largest clones take up about 0.6% of the sample.

Input material: central memory CD4+ T cells from blood. The chain is made from TRBV5-1 and TRBJ2-7; the junction holds 7 bases that match TRBD1. This clonotype was sampled from a man in his late teens or twenties in good health. The DNA sequence is as follows: TGCGCCAGCAGCTTAGGACAGGCGAAGCAGTACTTC. Its protein product is CASSLGQAKQYF.